This T cell receptor beta chain was sequenced during a study of blood T cell repertoires in COVID-19. About the research overall: Specimens from acute and convalescent COVID-19 originated in the United States, Italy and Spain. The cDNA or gDNA used as material had been derived from T cells, B-cell-depleted T cells, or PBMCs.

The authors' processing: Reference gene primer amplification gave estimated nucleated cell counts. The method was immunoSEQ multiplex PCR; TCRdb's version includes in-frame clones alone and lacks a portion of them. For V, J and clone size, that table is used; D and trimming come from the DNA. The sample contains around 150,000 clones, 87% of which appear only once. J lost 2 bases, V lost 4 bases, and 10 bases had no gene match. Per germline, CDR1 MGHDK and CDR2 SYGVNS. This CDR3 has 17 amino acids. The material sequenced was peripheral blood. This chain links TRBV25-1 with TRBJ2-5; 10 bases line up with TRBD1. The sequence was obtained from a man in his forties or fifties with active COVID-19. The CDR3 nucleotides read TGTGCCAGCAGTGGAATGCCGGACAGGGGGGGTCAAGAGACCCAGTACTTC. This codes for CASSGMPDRGGQETQYF. The full variable domain, its missing parts supplied by reference TRBV25-1 and TRBJ2-5, is EADIYQTPRYLVIGTGKKITLECSQTMGHDKMYWYQQDPGMELHLIHYSYGVNSTEKGDLSSESTVSRIRTEHFPLTLESARPSHTSQYLCASSGMPDRGGQETQYFGPGTRLLVL.